The sequence of this TCR beta chain was determined in a study of cytomegalovirus exposure and HLA in healthy donors. The study, taken as a whole, reports: In vitro work confirmed that a few CMV-associated chains recognize CMV antigens.

Vbeta (60) and Jbeta (13) primers were used in the PCR. TCRdb's table, derived via immunoSEQ multiplex PCR, lists solely in-frame clones and lacks some. The table lists approximately 100,000 clones, 85% of them singletons. Trimming took 2 bases from V and 2 from J, leaving 8 bases between them. Germline V gene sequence: CDR1 MGHRA, CDR2 YSYEKL. The CDR3 runs 14 residues. In regard to this clone: Its antigen is still unknown.

This TCR derives from a middle-aged man in good health and CMV-seropositive. V gene TRBV4-1 combines with J gene TRBJ2-3; TRBD2 might be the D (6 bases). Sequencing was performed on PBMCs. CDR3 sequence: CASSQLAHTDTQYF. As DNA, the CDR3 is TGCGCCAGCAGCCAACTAGCGCACACAGATACGCAGTATTTT.